This T cell receptor beta chain was obtained from a study of blood T cell repertoires in COVID-19. Study information: Acute and convalescent COVID-19 specimens originated in the United States, Italy and Spain. The analysed material was cDNA or gDNA that came from T cells, B-cell-depleted T cells, or PBMCs.

Per the authors' pipeline: Using reference gene primer amplification, nucleated cell counts were estimated. The data were produced by immunoSEQ multiplex PCR, yet TCRdb's version contains in-frame clones alone and is incomplete. D and trimming come from the DNA, and the V and J calls and clone size come from that table. This repertoire shows 170,000 or so clones, approximately 80% found once; its top ten account for roughly 1.4%. The germline CDR1 and CDR2 sequences are SEHNR and FQNEAQ (reference sequence). Trimming stripped 7 bases from V and 5 bases from J, with 23 bases between. The CDR3 runs to 16 residues.

This chain connects TRBV7-9 to TRBJ1-1, with D perhaps TRBD1 (5 bases). Sequenced material: peripheral blood. This sequence originates from a human donor in a cohort sampled during active COVID-19. CDR3 region: CASTYHDGGLWTEAFF. CDR3 coding DNA: TGTGCCAGCACCTACCATGATGGGGGACTATGGACTGAAGCTTTCTTT.